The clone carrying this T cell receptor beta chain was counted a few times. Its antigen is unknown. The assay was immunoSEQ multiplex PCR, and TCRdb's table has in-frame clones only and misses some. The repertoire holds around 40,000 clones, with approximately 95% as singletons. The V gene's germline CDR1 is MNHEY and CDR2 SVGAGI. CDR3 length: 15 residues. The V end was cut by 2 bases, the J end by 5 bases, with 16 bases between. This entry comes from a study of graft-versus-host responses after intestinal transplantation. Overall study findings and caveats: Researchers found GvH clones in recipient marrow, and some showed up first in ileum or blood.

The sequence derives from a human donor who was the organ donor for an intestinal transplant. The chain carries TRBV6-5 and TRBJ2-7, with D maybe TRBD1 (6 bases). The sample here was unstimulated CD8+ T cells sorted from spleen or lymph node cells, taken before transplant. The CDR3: CASSYPEQGTNEQYF. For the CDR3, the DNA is TGTGCCAGCAGTTACCCCGAACAGGGTACTAACGAGCAGTACTTC.